These 17 T cell receptor beta chains originate from one sample sequenced in a study of CXCR3-negative and CXCR3-positive naive CD8 T cells. Study observations and caveats: Hydrophobicity of TRB CDR3s was greater in CXCR3-positive naive cells than in CXCR3-negative naive cells.

TRB cDNA was prepared as libraries by UMI-labeled 5' RACE. TCRdb re-called the 5' RACE reads; every CDR3 protein appears as one record, without DNA. The sample is made up of some 54,000 distinct CDR3 sequences, and the top ten hold approximately 0.5% of it. These receptors' targets are unknown. The source material was naive CXCR3+ CD8+ T cells from blood. The subset here: CD45RO-CCR7+CD27+CD95- naive CD8+ T cells expressing CXCR3 (TNR3+). These receptors all come from a human donor in good health. Some clones in this sample may be carry-over from other donors' samples.

The chain joins TRBV21-1 to TRBJ2-7; with no DNA, the TCRdb D assignment of TRBD1 cannot be verified. TRBV21-1 is recorded as a pseudogene. The CDR3 covers 15 residues. CDR3 sequence reads: CASSKAKPGRWEQYF.

This sequence joins TRBV4-3 and TRBJ2-3; TCRdb calls TRBD1, which cannot be checked without DNA. Germline lookup yields CDR1 LGHNA and CDR2 YSLEER. The CDR3 runs to 16 residues. The CDR3: CASSPLGQGTTDTQYF.

The V and J genes are TRBV4-2 and TRBJ1-5; TCRdb names TRBD1, which stays unverified in the absence of DNA. This CDR3 has 15 residues. Germline assignment: CDR1 LGHNA and CDR2 YNFKEQ. The CDR3 loop is CASSQPGVSNQPQHF.

V gene TRBV7-8 combines with J gene TRBJ2-5; the TCRdb call, TRBD2, lacks DNA for checking. Germline lookup yields CDR1 SGHVS and CDR2 FQNEAQ. This CDR3 comprises 16 residues. The CDR3 here is CASSLRAGGRQETQYF.

The chain recombines TRBV29-1 with TRBJ1-1. Germline CDR1 SQVTM, CDR2 ANQGSEA. This CDR3 region has 14 residues. The CDR3 sequence: CSVVLSGVNTEAFF. The variable domain in full, with the rest retrieved from reference TRBV29-1 and TRBJ1-1, is SAVISQKPSRDICQRGTSLTIQCQVDSQVTMMFWYRQQPGQSLTLIATANQGSEATYESGFVIDKFPISRPNLTFSTLTVSNMSPEDSSIYLCSVVLSGVNTEAFFGQGTRLTVV.

The V call is TRBV7-2, the J call TRBJ1-6; TCRdb's D call, TRBD1, is unchecked because there is no DNA. Germline V CDR1 and CDR2: SGHTA, FQGNSA. This CDR3 region has 16 residues. The CDR3 here is CASSPEGAQLNSPLHF.

The chain recombines TRBV11-2 with TRBJ2-2; TCRdb reports TRBD1, a call that lacks DNA to check it against. The CDR3 contains 18 residues. CDR1 is SGHAT and CDR2 is FQNNGV in the germline V gene. This CDR3 is CASSQGPLQGAGTGELFF. The full variable domain, in which reference TRBV11-2 and TRBJ2-2 provide the parts outside the CDR3, is EAGVAQSPRYKIIEKRQSVAFWCNPISGHATLYWYQQILGQGPKLLIQFQNNGVVDDSQLPKDRFSAERLKGVDSTLKIQPAKLEDSAVYLCASSQGPLQGAGTGELFFGEGSRLTVL.

The J gene is TRBJ1-5, the V gene TRBV10-3; there is no DNA to check the TCRdb D call of TRBD1. The CDR3 length is 15 residues. Germline lookup yields CDR1 ENHRY and CDR2 SYGVKD. The CDR3: CAISVWQGINQPQHF.

This rearrangement joins TRBV7-9 to TRBJ2-5; TCRdb outputs TRBD1, but without DNA this stays unchecked. The germline V gene encodes CDR1 SEHNR and CDR2 FQNEAQ (reference sequence). The CDR3 length is 14 residues. CDR3 sequence reads: CASSLSRGQETQYF.

The rearrangement joins TRBV5-1 to TRBJ1-2. Germline V gene sequence: CDR1 SGHRS, CDR2 YFSETQ. The CDR3 is 11 residues long. The CDR3 sequence is CASSSAVGYTF.

This rearrangement joins TRBV7-9 to TRBJ1-2. The CDR3 runs 16 residues. The V gene's germline CDR1 is SEHNR and CDR2 FQNEAQ (reference sequence). CDR3 sequence: CASSLGGLVGVYGYTF. The entire variable domain, with the rest obtained from reference TRBV7-9 and TRBJ1-2, is as follows: DTGVSQNPRHKITKRGQNVTFRCDPISEHNRLYWYRQTLGQGPEFLTYFQNEAQLEKSRLLSDRFSAERPKGSFSTLEIQRTEQGDSAMYLCASSLGGLVGVYGYTFGSGTRLTVV.

This chain links TRBV4-3 with TRBJ2-1; the TCRdb call, TRBD1, lacks DNA for checking. The CDR3 loop spans 16 amino acids. CDR1 and CDR2 from the germline V gene are LGHNA and YSLEER. This CDR3 is CASSQGRDRGYNEQFF.

The V gene is TRBV3-1, the J gene TRBJ1-6. The CDR3 consists of 13 residues. Germline CDR1 is LGHDT and CDR2 is YNNKEL (reference sequence). The chain's CDR3 is CASSQDPEDSLHF.

The gene calls are TRBV6-6 and TRBJ2-7; absent DNA, TCRdb's TRBD1 call cannot be checked. The CDR3 consists of 14 residues. Germline CDR1 MNHNY, CDR2 SVGAGI (reference sequence). CDR3 protein: CASSYRGQGDEQYF.

The CDR3 is CASSLRGNNEQFF. The chain has TRBV7-9 and TRBJ2-1; the TCRdb D gene call, TRBD2, has no DNA to confirm it. From germline, CDR1 is SEHNR and CDR2 FQNEAQ (reference sequence). The CDR3 contains 13 residues.

This chain uses TRBV21-1 with TRBJ2-7. TRBV21-1 is termed a pseudogene. The CDR3 has 13 amino acids. Here the CDR3 reads CASSKAFGGEQYF.

V and J are TRBV11-3 and TRBJ2-2; TCRdb's D call, TRBD2, is unchecked because there is no DNA. Germline V gene lookup returns CDR1 SGHNT and CDR2 YENEEA. The CDR3 length is 13 residues. CDR3 region: CASSGSGAGELFF.